These 28 T cell receptor beta chains originate from one sample sequenced in a study of blood T cells in healthy people across ages. Using a J-beta primer mix together with a sample-barcoded 5' primer, a second PCR was run for about 7 to 12 cycles. From the 5' RACE reads, TCRdb called clonotypes with MiXCR, one entry per CDR3 protein. The sample yields about 650,000 distinct CDR3 sequences, under 65% seen once. The sequenced sample consisted of blood. These receptors originate from a woman of 80 years or more in good health.

This clonotype came up a few times. This chain connects TRBV9 to TRBJ2-2; 15 nucleotides line up with TRBD2. The V gene end was trimmed by 3 bases and the J gene end by 1 base; junction bases not matched to a gene: 1. The CDR3 totals 17 residues. CDR1 and CDR2 from the germline V gene are SGDLS and YYNGEE. DNA for the CDR3: TGTGCCAGCAGCGCGGGACTAGCGGGGGGGAACACCGGGGAGCTGTTTTTT. As protein: CASSAGLAGGNTGELFF.

In its sample, this clonotype was seen once. The V call is TRBV2, the J call TRBJ2-7; D is possibly TRBD2 (5 bases). CDR3 length equals 15 residues. CDR1 is SNHLY and CDR2 is FYNNEI in the germline V gene. V was trimmed by 1 base and J by 10 bases, leaving 20 bases between them. CDR3 loop: CASSEGGQLTINQYF. The CDR3 DNA reads TGTGCCAGCAGTGAAGGAGGGCAGCTCACCATCAACCAGTACTTC.

The rearrangement uses TRBV6-5 and TRBJ2-7; TRBD1 agrees at 11 bases. The length of the CDR3 is 15 residues. Per germline, CDR1 MNHEY and CDR2 SVGAGI. With V trimmed by 5 bases and J by 10 bases, 13 bases remained unmatched. This CDR3 is CASSAGQGGHRAQYF. The CDR3 coding sequence is TGTGCCAGCAGTGCGGGACAGGGGGGACATCGGGCCCAGTACTTC.

About this clonotype: This may come from a read error, since a much larger clone is one base off. V and J are TRBV7-6 and TRBJ2-5; no firm D call. The J call may be wrong; the DNA end is better matched by TRBJ2-7. The CDR3 runs to 16 residues. Per the germline V gene, CDR1 is SGHVS and CDR2 is FNYEAQ. The CDR3 nucleotides are TGTGCCGGCAGCTTAGCAACCGTCTTTTTAGGGTGCGAGCAGTACTTC. This gives the protein CAGSLATVFLGCEQYF.

This clonotype occurred many times. The chain links TRBV20-1 to TRBJ2-3; D remains unclear. The CDR3 covers 15 residues. V was pared by 5 bases and J by 0 bases, with 15 bases between. The germline V gene has CDR1 DFQATT and CDR2 SNEGSKA (reference sequence). CDR3 in amino acids: CSAVPPDLSTDTQYF. Here the CDR3 DNA reads TGCAGTGCTGTCCCCCCGGACCTTAGCACAGATACGCAGTATTTT.

This clonotype came up many times. The rearrangement joins TRBV28 to TRBJ2-3, with 8 bases lining up with TRBD2. V trimming: 3 bases; J trimming: 6 bases; junction bases outside the gene matches: 11. Germline CDR1 reads MDHEN; CDR2 reads SYDVKM. The CDR3 extends over 16 amino acids. CDR3 protein: CASSFPGTSSIDTQYF. CDR3 bases: TGTGCCAGCAGTTTCCCCGGGACTAGTAGCATCGATACGCAGTATTTT.

In its sample, this clonotype was seen many times. The chain recombines TRBV3-1 with TRBJ2-7; 9 bases agree with TRBD2. Trimming cost V 8 bases and J 3 bases; bases outside gene matches: 8. CDR1 and CDR2 from the germline V gene are LGHDT and YNNKEL (reference sequence). CDR3 size: 14 residues. The chain's CDR3 is CASSDSGSDYEQYF. CDR3 DNA sequence: TGTGCCAGCTCCGATAGCGGGAGTGACTACGAGCAGTACTTC.

The chain combines TRBV3-1 with TRBJ1-1; TRBD1 aligns across 7 bases. Germline lookup yields CDR1 LGHDT and CDR2 YNNKEL (reference sequence). V was pared by 4 bases and J by 7 bases, with 6 bases of the junction left unmatched. This CDR3 spans 13 amino acids. In DNA, the CDR3 is TGTGCCAGCAGCCGAGGGGGCGGGAGTGAAGCTTTCTTT. This codes for CASSRGGGSEAFF.

This clonotype was counted once. This rearrangement joins TRBV20-1 to TRBJ2-2, with 13 positions matching TRBD2. The CDR3 consists of 17 residues. The germline gives CDR1 DFQATT, CDR2 SNEGSKA (reference sequence). The ends lost 0 bases at V and 1 base at J; junction bases unmatched: 2. The CDR3 protein is CSARDTSGGGNTGELFF. CDR3 bases: TGCAGTGCTAGAGATACTAGCGGGGGGGGGAACACCGGGGAGCTGTTTTTT.

CDR3 protein: CASSLNVNYEQYF. DNA of the CDR3: TGTGCCAGCAGCTTAAACGTTAACTACGAGCAGTACTTC. The chain is built from TRBV7-2 and TRBJ2-5; D not resolved. The DNA end is more similar to TRBJ2-7, so the J call may be wrong. Per the germline V gene, CDR1 is SGHTA and CDR2 is FQGNSA. The CDR3 has 13 residues.

The chain uses TRBV20-1 and TRBJ1-6; D call uncertain. Germline loops: CDR1 DFQATT, CDR2 SNEGSKA (reference sequence). Trimming stripped 1 base from V and 7 bases from J, with 11 bases between. The CDR3 has 14 amino acids. The chain's CDR3 is CSARGEVENSPLHF. The CDR3 bases are TGCAGTGCTAGAGGTGAGGTAGAGAATTCACCCCTCCACTTT.

For this clonotype: A junction end diverges from the germline sequence, so it may reflect a read error. The gene calls are TRBV12-3 or TRBV12-4 and TRBJ2-1; 7 nucleotides line up with TRBD2. This CDR3 is built from 13 residues. The DNA for the CDR3 is TGTACCAGCAACCTTCGCGGGGGCAATGAGCAGTTCTTC. It encodes CTSNLRGGNEQFF.

The CDR3 DNA follows: TGTGCCAGCAGCAAAGTGGCTCCCTATAGCAATCAGCCCCAGCATTTT. Amino acids: CASSKVAPYSNQPQHF. V gene TRBV21-1 combines with J gene TRBJ1-5. TRBV21-1 is described as a pseudogene. This CDR3 has 16 residues.

Comment on this clonotype: This clone may be a read error of a much larger clone one base away. The chain links TRBV6-6 to TRBJ2-2, with TRBD2 as a possible D gene (5 bases). Trimming took 5 bases from V and 12 from J, leaving 10 bases between them. Germline CDR1 and CDR2: MNHNY and SVGAGI (reference sequence). CDR3 length: 11 residues. The CDR3 DNA is TGTGCCAGCAGTCCTTCGGGGAAGCTGTTTTTT. Protein sequence: CASSPSGKLFF.

The rearrangement joins TRBV27 to TRBJ2-7; D ambiguous. Germline CDR1 reads MNHEY; CDR2 reads SMNVEV (reference sequence). The V end was cut by 6 bases, the J end by 4 bases, with 13 bases between. This CDR3 comprises 13 residues. CDR3 loop: CASSSGSAYEQYF. CDR3 DNA sequence: TGTGCCAGCAGCTCTGGATCGGCGTACGAGCAGTACTTC.

The chain combines TRBV7-9 with TRBJ2-7; D remains ambiguous. Trimming took off 7 bases at V and 3 bases at J, with 10 bases between the two ends. The CDR3 has 12 amino acids. Germline CDR1 is SEHNR and CDR2 is FQNEAQ (reference sequence). CDR3 amino acids: CASTQVLYEQYF. CDR3 nucleotide sequence: TGTGCCAGCACGCAGGTGCTCTACGAGCAGTACTTC.

In this sample, this clonotype turned up a few times. The chain uses TRBV3-1 and TRBJ2-4; TRBD2 aligns across 10 bases. In germline, CDR1 is LGHDT, CDR2 YNNKEL (reference sequence). V trimming: 1 base; J trimming: 0 bases; junction bases outside the gene matches: 6. The CDR3 has 18 amino acids. The CDR3 sequence: CASSQGGLADLAKNIQYF. In DNA form, the CDR3 reads TGTGCCAGCAGCCAAGGCGGACTAGCGGACCTAGCCAAAAACATTCAGTACTTC.

V usage is TRBV18 and J usage is TRBJ2-3; D possibly corresponds to TRBD1 (5 bases). This CDR3 contains 15 residues. The germline V and J ends were trimmed by 4 bases and 0 bases, with 11 bases remaining between them. Germline CDR1 is KGHSH and CDR2 is LQKENI. Here the CDR3 reads CASSHDSTSTDTQYF. CDR3 nucleotide sequence: TGTGCCAGCTCACACGACAGTACTAGCACAGATACGCAGTATTTT.

This clonotype was recorded only once. This rearrangement joins TRBV2 to TRBJ2-7, with unresolved D. The CDR3 is 14 amino acids. The germline CDR1 and CDR2 sequences are SNHLY and FYNNEI. V dropped 6 bases and J dropped 0 bases, with 12 bases sitting between them. The CDR3: CASRVTGSSYEQYF. Here the CDR3 DNA reads TGTGCCAGCAGAGTGACCGGGTCCTCCTACGAGCAGTACTTC.

As for this clonotype: Given a much more abundant clone one base away, this may be a read error. The chain uses TRBV5-1 and TRBJ2-6; D is possibly TRBD2 (6 bases). Germline assignment: CDR1 SGHRS and CDR2 YFSETQ. This CDR3 spans 17 amino acids. As DNA, the CDR3 is TGCGCCAGCAGCTTGATCACGGGAGCCTCTGGGGCCAACGTCCTGATTTTC. It specifies CASSLITGASGANVLIF.

The table lists this clonotype with many counts. The V call is TRBV20-1, the J call TRBJ2-1, with TRBD2 identical over 8 bases. The CDR3 length is 14 residues. CDR1 is DFQATT and CDR2 is SNEGSKA in the germline V gene (reference sequence). The ends lost 7 bases at V and 5 bases at J; junction bases unmatched: 10. The CDR3 DNA reads as TGCAGTGTTCCTCGCGGAGCGGGAGACAATGAGCAGTTCTTC. Translated: CSVPRGAGDNEQFF.

This clonotype was observed a handful of times. The chain combines TRBV27 with TRBJ2-2; tentatively, D is TRBD1 (6 bases). Germline loops: CDR1 MNHEY, CDR2 SMNVEV (reference sequence). CDR3 length: 17 residues. The V end lost 5 bases, the J end lost 2 bases, and 18 bases lay between the germline ends. The CDR3 DNA follows: TGTGCCAGCAGTGGACAGCTGAGTACCGTTAACACCGGGGAGCTGTTTTTT. Translation: CASSGQLSTVNTGELFF.

This clonotype has ten or more counts. The chain recombines TRBV27 with TRBJ2-1; 11 bases agree with TRBD2. The length of the CDR3 is 14 residues. Trimming removed 7 bases from V and 3 bases from J; junction bases left unmatched: 2. Germline-derived CDR1 and CDR2 are MNHEY and SMNVEV (reference sequence). For the CDR3, the DNA is TGTGCCAGCACCACTAGCGGGAGCTACAATGAGCAGTTCTTC. Translation gives CASTTSGSYNEQFF.

The rearrangement joins TRBV7-2 to TRBJ2-3; D unresolved. The CDR3 sequence is 12 residues long. From germline, CDR1 is SGHTA and CDR2 FQGNSA. V was shortened by 7 bases and J by 2 bases, with 7 bases between the two germline ends. The CDR3 coding sequence is TGTGCCAGCATCTTTTCCACAGATACGCAGTATTTT. Amino acid sequence: CASIFSTDTQYF.

The gene calls are TRBV5-1 and TRBJ2-5, with 9 nucleotides matching TRBD2. This CDR3 has 15 residues. The germline CDR1 and CDR2 sequences are SGHRS and YFSETQ. V trimming: 5 bases; J trimming: 4 bases; junction bases outside the gene matches: 9. Here the CDR3 reads CASSRGLASPETQYF. CDR3 nucleotides: TGCGCCAGCAGTCGGGGACTAGCTTCTCCAGAGACCCAGTACTTC.

To note about this clonotype: Being one base from a much bigger clone, this may be a read error. The limits of the CDR3 on the DNA are not certain, so only TCRdb's listed CDR3 is given. The chain couples TRBV6-5 to TRBJ2-1; TRBD1 was called by the table and not checked on the DNA. The CDR3 sequence runs 16 residues, both termini included. The V gene's germline CDR1 is MNHEY and CDR2 SVGAGI. The CDR3 loop reads CASSYSWAGGSYERFF.

This clonotype was recorded a few times. The rearrangement links TRBV7-9 to TRBJ2-1; D is uncertain. The CDR3 is 13 amino acids. V shed 5 bases and J shed 11 bases, with 16 bases lying between them. Germline V gene lookup returns CDR1 SEHNR and CDR2 FQNEAQ (reference sequence). CDR3: CASSPRTRAKQFF. Here the CDR3 DNA reads TGTGCCAGCAGCCCGCGGACCAGAGCAAAGCAGTTCTTC.

This clonotype was observed many times. The chain uses TRBV27 and TRBJ2-7, with 10 nucleotides matching TRBD1. The CDR3 has 15 residues. With V trimmed by 4 bases and J by 0 bases, 3 bases remained unmatched. Germline values: CDR1 MNHEY, CDR2 SMNVEV (reference sequence). The chain's CDR3 is CASSWDRGHSYEQYF. In DNA, the CDR3 is TGTGCCAGCAGTTGGGACAGGGGCCACTCCTACGAGCAGTACTTC.